The rows below give T cell receptor beta chains drawn from one sample of a study of T-cell reconstitution after alpha-beta-depleted transplantation in children. A single record per CDR3 protein comes from TCRdb applying MiXCR to the PCR reads. The table records a few hundred thousand distinct CDR3 sequences, 10% of them present only once. Here the sequenced sample was PBMCs from the stem cell graft donor, taken from the stem cell graft. All receptors derive from a human donor who donated a stem cell graft to a child with acute lymphoblastic leukemia. Both conserved end residues are part of each CDR3.

J gene	V gene	CDR3 protein
TRBJ1-4	TRBV5-1	CASSLEGFLREKLFF
TRBJ2-3	TRBV7-3	CASSETSRVSTDTQYF
TRBJ1-1	TRBV5-1	CASSFPRENTEAFF
TRBJ2-5	TRBV11-1	CASSPTWGGETQYF
TRBJ2-7	TRBV7-9	CASSLARAGALACEQYF
TRBJ2-7	TRBV6-1	CASSELGPGEWYEQYF
TRBJ2-3	TRBV29-1	CSVGGTDRGADTQYF
TRBJ1-1	TRBV12-3/TRBV12-4	CASSPAGTEAFF
TRBJ2-1	TRBV7-8	CASSLAVSGRHEQFF
TRBJ2-5	TRBV7-2	CASSPGGQGWETQYF
TRBJ1-4	TRBV4-2	CASSQVPGSTNEKLFF
TRBJ2-2	TRBV10-3	CAISESGRGNTGELFF
TRBJ2-1	TRBV7-6	CASSLGDDEQFF
TRBJ1-4	TRBV12-3/TRBV12-4	CASSPPGLLEKLFF
TRBJ1-5	TRBV29-1	CSVAGTANQPQHF
TRBJ2-3	TRBV9	CASSVVGTMSTDTQYF
TRBJ2-7	TRBV5-1	CASSTVTGGFYEQYF
TRBJ2-2	TRBV4-2	CASSQETSGYRAGELFF
TRBJ2-7	TRBV6-1	CASSEGVTPLGQYF
TRBJ2-5	TRBV19	CASTAPGYQETQYF
TRBJ2-1	TRBV20-1	CSVPLDSGVYNEQFF
TRBJ1-4	TRBV2	CASGGTGYGKLFF
TRBJ1-5	TRBV6-2/TRBV6-3	CASTQRGQGNQPQHF
TRBJ1-5	TRBV20-1	CSARTSGWVNQPQHF
TRBJ2-7	TRBV18	CASSPPRGHNEQYF
TRBJ1-2	TRBV20-1	CSAREEGGYTF
TRBJ2-3	TRBV6-2/TRBV6-3	CASSGSSGRAGFYTQYF
TRBJ1-2	TRBV29-1	CSVLGHYGYTF
TRBJ2-5	TRBV27	CASRGPQETQYF
TRBJ2-3	TRBV5-1	CASSGSRTDTQYF
TRBJ2-1	TRBV7-2	CASSIGTSTGNEQFF
TRBJ2-1	TRBV7-2	CASSPTVVGNEQFF
TRBJ1-1	TRBV4-1	CASSPPHGPRGTEAFF
TRBJ2-7	TRBV7-2	CASSSRGGGTYEQYF
TRBJ1-6	TRBV5-1	CASSPGQGNSPLHF